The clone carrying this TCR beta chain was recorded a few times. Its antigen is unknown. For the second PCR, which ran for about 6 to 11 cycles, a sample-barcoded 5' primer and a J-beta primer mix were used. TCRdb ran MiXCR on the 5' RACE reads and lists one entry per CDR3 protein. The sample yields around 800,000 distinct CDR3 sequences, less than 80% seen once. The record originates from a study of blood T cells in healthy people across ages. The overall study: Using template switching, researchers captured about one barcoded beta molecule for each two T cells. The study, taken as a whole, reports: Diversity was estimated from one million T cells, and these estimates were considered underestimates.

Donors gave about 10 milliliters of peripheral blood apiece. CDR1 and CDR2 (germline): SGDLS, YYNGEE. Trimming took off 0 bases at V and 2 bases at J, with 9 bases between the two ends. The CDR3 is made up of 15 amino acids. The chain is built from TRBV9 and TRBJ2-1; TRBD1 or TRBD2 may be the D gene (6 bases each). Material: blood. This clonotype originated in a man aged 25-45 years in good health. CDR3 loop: CASSVVGGPYNEQFF. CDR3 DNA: TGTGCCAGCAGCGTAGTTGGGGGGCCCTACAATGAGCAGTTCTTC.